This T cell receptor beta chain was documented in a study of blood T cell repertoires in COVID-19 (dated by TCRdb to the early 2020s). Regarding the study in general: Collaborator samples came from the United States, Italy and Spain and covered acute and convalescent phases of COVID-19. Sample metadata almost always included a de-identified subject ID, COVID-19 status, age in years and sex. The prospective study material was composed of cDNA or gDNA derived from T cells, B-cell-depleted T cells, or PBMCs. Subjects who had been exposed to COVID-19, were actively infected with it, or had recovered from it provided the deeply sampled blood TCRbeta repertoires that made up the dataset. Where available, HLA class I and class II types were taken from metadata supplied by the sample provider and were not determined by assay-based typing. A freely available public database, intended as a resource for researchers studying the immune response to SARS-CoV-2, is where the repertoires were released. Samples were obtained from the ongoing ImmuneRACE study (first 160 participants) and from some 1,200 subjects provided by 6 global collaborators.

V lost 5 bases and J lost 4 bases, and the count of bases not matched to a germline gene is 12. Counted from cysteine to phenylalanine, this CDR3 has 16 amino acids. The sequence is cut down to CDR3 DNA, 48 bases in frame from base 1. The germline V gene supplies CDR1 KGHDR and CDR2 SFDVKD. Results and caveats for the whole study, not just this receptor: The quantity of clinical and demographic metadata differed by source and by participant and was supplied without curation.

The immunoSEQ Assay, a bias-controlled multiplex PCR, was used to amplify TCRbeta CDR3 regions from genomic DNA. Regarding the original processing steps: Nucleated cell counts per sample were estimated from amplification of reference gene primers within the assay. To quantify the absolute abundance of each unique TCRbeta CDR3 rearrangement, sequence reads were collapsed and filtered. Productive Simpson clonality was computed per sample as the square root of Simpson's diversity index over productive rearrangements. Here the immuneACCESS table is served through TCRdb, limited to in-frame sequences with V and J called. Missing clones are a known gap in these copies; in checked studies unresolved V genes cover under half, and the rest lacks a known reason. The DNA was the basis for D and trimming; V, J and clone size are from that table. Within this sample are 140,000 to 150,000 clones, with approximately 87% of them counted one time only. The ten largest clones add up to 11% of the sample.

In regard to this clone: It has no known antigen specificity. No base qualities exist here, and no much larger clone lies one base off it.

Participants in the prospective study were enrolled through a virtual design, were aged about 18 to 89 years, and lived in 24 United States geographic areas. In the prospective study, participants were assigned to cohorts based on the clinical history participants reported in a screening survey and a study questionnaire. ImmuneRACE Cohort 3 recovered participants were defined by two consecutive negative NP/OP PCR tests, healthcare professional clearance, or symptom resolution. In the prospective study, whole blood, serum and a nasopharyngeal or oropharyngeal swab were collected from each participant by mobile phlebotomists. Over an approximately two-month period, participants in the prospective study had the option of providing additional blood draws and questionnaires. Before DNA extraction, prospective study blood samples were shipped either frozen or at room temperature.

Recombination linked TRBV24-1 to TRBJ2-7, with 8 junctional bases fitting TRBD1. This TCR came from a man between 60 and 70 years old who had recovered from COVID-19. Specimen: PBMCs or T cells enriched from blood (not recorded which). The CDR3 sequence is CATSGFGGTGEYEQYF. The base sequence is TGTGCCACCAGTGGATTTGGGGGGACAGGTGAATACGAGCAGTACTTC.